This entry lists 28 T cell receptor beta chains sequenced from one sample in a study of blood T cells in healthy people across ages. Primers used in a second PCR of about 7 to 12 cycles were a sample-barcoded 5' primer and a J-beta primer mix. TCRdb redid the calling of the 5' RACE reads with MiXCR, one entry per CDR3 protein. The table lists about 1,400,000 distinct CDR3 sequences, roughly 64% of them singletons. Source material: blood. These receptors originate from a man between 18 and 29 years old in good health.

The chain couples TRBV27 to TRBJ2-7; D gene ambiguous. V gave up 6 bases and J gave up 2 bases, with 17 bases separating them. CDR3 size: 15 residues. From germline, CDR1 is MNHEY and CDR2 SMNVEV (reference sequence). The CDR3 reads CASSPVNPGTYEQYF. As DNA, the CDR3 is TGTGCCAGCAGCCCGGTCAATCCAGGTACCTACGAGCAGTACTTC.

V usage is TRBV5-4 and J usage is TRBJ2-3; possibly TRBD1 or TRBD2 for D (6 bases each). Germline CDR1 SGHNT, CDR2 YYREEE (reference sequence). The CDR3 is 15 residues long. V lost 5 bases to trimming and J lost 3 bases, with 16 bases between them. The CDR3 region has the DNA TGTGCCAGCAGTTTACCGCTAGGGGGGACAGATACGCAGTATTTT. Translated, it gives CASSLPLGGTDTQYF.

The rearrangement links TRBV12-3 or TRBV12-4 to TRBJ2-7; 10 bases are a match to TRBD1. Judging by the DNA end, TRBJ2-5 fits better; the J call may be wrong. CDR3 length: 16 residues. The CDR3 nucleotides read TGTGCCAGCAGTTCGCACGACAGGGGGCGAGGAGAGACCCAGTACTTC. It specifies CASSSHDRGRGETQYF.

This clonotype has more than one count but fewer than ten. J is TRBJ2-1 and V is TRBV6-5; 8 bases are a match to TRBD2. In germline, CDR1 is MNHEY, CDR2 SVGAGI. With 8 bases clipped from V and 6 bases from J, the junction kept 9 bases outside the gene matches. The CDR3 is made up of 14 amino acids. In nucleotides, the CDR3 is TGTGCCAGCCGCCCGGGGGGGCAGTTCAATGAGCAGTTCTTC. It encodes CASRPGGQFNEQFF.

Worth noting for this clonotype: Compared with germline, one end of the junction differs, possibly owing to a read error. This rearrangement joins TRBV28 to TRBJ2-7; 9 positions match TRBD2. The CDR3 consists of 16 residues. From germline, CDR1 is MDHEN and CDR2 SYDVKM. CDR3 DNA sequence: TGTGCCGGCAGTTTAGGTAGCGGGGGCCTATCCTACGAGCAGTACTTC. Translating it yields CAGSLGSGGLSYEQYF.

This CDR3 is CASSLEIWWEQYF. As DNA, the CDR3 is TGTGCCAGCAGCTTGGAGATTTGGTGGGAGCAGTACTTC. The chain is built from TRBV5-5 and TRBJ2-7; no reliable D call. The CDR3 is 13 residues long. Germline CDR1 and CDR2: SGHKS and YYEKEE (reference sequence). V was cut by 0 bases and J by 7 bases, with 11 bases left in between.

The genes are TRBV29-1 and TRBJ1-2, with 7 bases matching TRBD1. The CDR3 runs 17 residues. V lost 1 base and J lost 6; bases outside the gene matches: 17. Germline values: CDR1 SQVTM, CDR2 ANQGSEA. CDR3 loop: CSVEGETGKTFRHGYTF. CDR3 in DNA: TGCAGCGTTGAAGGGGAGACAGGGAAGACATTTCGTCATGGCTACACCTTC.

This clonotype was picked up a small number of times. The chain recombines TRBV12-3 or TRBV12-4 with TRBJ1-4; D is perhaps TRBD1 (6 bases). V was shortened by 3 bases and J by 10 bases, with 15 bases between the two germline ends. CDR3 length equals 14 residues. The DNA of the CDR3 is TGTGCCAGCAGTTTTAGCCCCCCCAGGGGAAAACTGTTTTTT. It translates to CASSFSPPRGKLFF.

The chain couples TRBV20-1 to TRBJ1-5; D may be TRBD1 (6 bases). Germline V gives CDR1 DFQATT, CDR2 SNEGSKA (reference sequence). CDR3 size: 14 residues. V lost 3 bases to trimming and J lost 5 bases, with 14 bases between them. CDR3 in amino acids: CSARGPGGYQPQHF. The CDR3, as DNA: TGCAGTGCTAGGGGGCCGGGGGGCTATCAGCCCCAGCATTTT.

The chain recombines TRBV7-8 with TRBJ2-7; D might be TRBD1 or TRBD2, each matching 5 bases. Germline lookup yields CDR1 SGHVS and CDR2 FQNEAQ. The V end lost 4 bases, the J end lost 4 bases, and 17 bases lay between the germline ends. CDR3 length: 15 amino acids. The CDR3 bases are TGTGCCAGCAGCTCCCGGGACCCTCCGTCGTACGAGCAGTACTTC. Translated, it gives CASSSRDPPSYEQYF. Full variable domain (missing parts from reference TRBV7-8 and TRBJ2-7): GAGVSQSPRYKVAKRGQDVALRCDPISGHVSLFWYQQALGQGPEFLTYFQNEAQLDKSGLPSDRFFAERPEGSVSTLKIQRTQQEDSAVYLCASSSRDPPSYEQYFGPGTRLTVT.

This clonotype was observed a single time. The V call is TRBV25-1, the J call TRBJ1-1; 7 bases align to TRBD1. The CDR3 is made up of 16 amino acids. V trimming: 1 base; J trimming: 2 bases; junction bases outside the gene matches: 7. Germline V lookup: CDR1 MGHDK, CDR2 SYGVNS. CDR3 in amino acids: CASSELGTEINTEAFF. The DNA for the CDR3 is TGTGCCAGCAGTGAATTAGGGACAGAGATAAACACTGAAGCTTTCTTT.

This clonotype was recorded a few times. This chain joins TRBV6-2 or TRBV6-3 and TRBJ2-5; D is uncertain. The DNA end is more similar to TRBJ2-7, so the J call may be wrong. Germline CDR1 reads MNHEY; CDR2 reads SVGEGT. The CDR3 is 12 amino acids. CDR3 sequence: CATGRVPYEQYF. CDR3 nucleotides: TGTGCCACCGGACGGGTTCCTTACGAGCAGTACTTC.

A remark on this clonotype: Being one base from a much bigger clone, this may be a read error. The V gene is TRBV6-5, the J gene TRBJ2-1, with D uncertain. Germline V gene lookup returns CDR1 MNHEY and CDR2 SVGAGI. The CDR3 spans 13 residues. Between the trimmed V and J ends, which lost 8 bases and 13 bases, there was a span of 21 bases. This chain's CDR3 is CASSPSWFETQFF. DNA of the CDR3: TGTGCCAGCTCACCGTCTTGGTTTGAGACCCAGTTCTTC.

The chain links TRBV5-8 to TRBJ2-7; D gene ambiguous. The CDR3 is 14 residues long. The V gene's germline CDR1 is SGHTS and CDR2 YDEGEE. V lost 3 bases, J lost 4 bases, and 14 bases lay in between. The CDR3 protein is CASSWFDKDYEQYF. CDR3 DNA sequence: TGTGCCAGCAGCTGGTTCGACAAGGATTACGAGCAGTACTTC.

This CDR3 is CASSQVYPYEQYF. The CDR3 DNA reads TGTGCCAGCAGCCAAGTTTATCCTTACGAGCAGTACTTC. V gene TRBV4-2 combines with J gene TRBJ2-7; D not resolved. The CDR3 covers 13 residues. The germline V gene has CDR1 LGHNA and CDR2 YNFKEQ. Deletions cut 1 base from V and 4 bases from J, with 8 bases between.

The chain is built from TRBV12-3 or TRBV12-4 and TRBJ2-7; a weak D match, TRBD1 (5 bases). V lost 3 bases and J lost 10, with 10 bases in between. This CDR3 is built from 11 residues. In nucleotides, the CDR3 is TGTGCCAGCAGTTTGGTAGGGGCCCAGTACTTC. Its protein is CASSLVGAQYF.

J is TRBJ2-3 and V is TRBV12-3 or TRBV12-4, with D perhaps TRBD1 or TRBD2 (6 bases each). V gave up 7 bases and J gave up 0 bases, with 14 bases separating them. The CDR3 contains 15 residues. For the CDR3, the DNA is TGTGCCAGCACCCGGGGGCCATCTAGCACAGATACGCAGTATTTT. This gives the protein CASTRGPSSTDTQYF.

This clonotype was found a few times. The CDR3 DNA is TGTGCCAGCAGCCAAGAGGGGACAGGGAGGAGCTACACCTTC. It translates to CASSQEGTGRSYTF. The rearrangement uses TRBV4-2 and TRBJ1-2; TRBD1 matches at 9 bases. CDR3 length: 14 residues. V shed 0 bases, J shed 9 bases, and the junction held 5 bases outside the gene matches. Germline CDR1 LGHNA, CDR2 YNFKEQ.

This clonotype was counted only a few times. The chain couples TRBV28 to TRBJ2-1; TRBD2 matches 12 bases. Germline-derived CDR1 and CDR2 are MDHEN and SYDVKM. The CDR3 loop spans 16 amino acids. Unmatched junction bases numbered 9, after V lost 3 bases and J lost 9 bases. CDR3 sequence reads: CASSLGLAGGIGEQFF. The CDR3 nucleotides read TGTGCCAGCAGTTTGGGGCTAGCGGGGGGGATAGGTGAGCAGTTCTTC. Combining the CDR3 with reference TRBV28 and TRBJ2-1 gives the whole variable domain DVKVTQSSRYLVKRTGEKVFLECVQDMDHENMFWYRQDPGLGLRLIYFSYDVKMKEKGDIPEGYSVSREKKERFSLILESASTNQTSMYLCASSLGLAGGIGEQFFGPGTRLTVL.

The table lists this clonotype with a few counts. This chain links TRBV29-1 with TRBJ2-5; the D call may be TRBD1 or TRBD2 (5 bases each). Germline CDR1 and CDR2: SQVTM and ANQGSEA. The CDR3 length is 14 residues. Between the trimmed V and J ends, which lost 4 bases and 4 bases, there was a span of 16 bases. CDR3 coding DNA: TGCAGCGTTGTATCCGGGGCGTCCGGAGAGACCCAGTACTTC. It is translated as CSVVSGASGETQYF.

In DNA form, the CDR3 reads TGTGCCAGCAGTTTAACGGCTTCAACTAATGAAAAACTGTTTTTT. It yields the protein CASSLTASTNEKLFF. The V gene is TRBV28, the J gene TRBJ1-4; D ambiguous. Germline-derived CDR1 and CDR2 are MDHEN and SYDVKM. V shed 2 bases and J shed 0 bases, with 7 bases lying between them. The CDR3 spans 15 residues.

This clonotype was seen only once. The V and J genes are TRBV5-5 and TRBJ2-5, with TRBD1 as a possible D gene (5 bases). The closer fit of TRBJ2-7 to the DNA end suggests the J call may be wrong. The CDR3 contains 14 residues. Germline CDR1 is SGHKS and CDR2 is YYEKEE (reference sequence). As DNA, the CDR3 is TGTGCCAGCAGCTTGCCTGACAGTTTTGACGAGCAGTACTTC. This codes for CASSLPDSFDEQYF.

The gene calls are TRBV20-1 and TRBJ1-1, with TRBD1 matching over 8 bases. V shed 0 bases and J 6 bases; nucleotides not matched to a gene: 9. The germline gives CDR1 DFQATT, CDR2 SNEGSKA (reference sequence). This CDR3 has 15 residues. The CDR3 sequence is CSARDSDRGRPEAFF. The CDR3 bases are TGCAGTGCTAGAGATAGCGACAGGGGAAGGCCTGAAGCTTTCTTT.

The chain has TRBV20-1 and TRBJ2-5, with 11 positions matching TRBD1. This CDR3 contains 16 residues. Germline V gives CDR1 DFQATT, CDR2 SNEGSKA (reference sequence). The CDR3: CSAELLRTGGGETQYF. The CDR3 region has the DNA TGCAGCGCCGAACTCCTTCGGACAGGGGGCGGAGAGACCCAGTACTTC.

This chain joins TRBV6-2 or TRBV6-3 and TRBJ1-5; no firm D call. CDR1 MNHEY and CDR2 SVGEGT come from the germline V gene. Trimming stripped 2 bases from V and 5 bases from J, with 7 bases between. This CDR3 is built from 13 residues. Here the CDR3 reads CASSYNNDQPQHF. In DNA, the CDR3 is TGTGCCAGCAGTTACAATAATGATCAGCCCCAGCATTTT.

This chain joins TRBV29-1 and TRBJ2-7, with 7 bases that match TRBD1. The J call is in doubt because the DNA end fits TRBJ2-5 better. Germline lookup yields CDR1 SQVTM and CDR2 ANQGSEA. The CDR3 covers 12 residues. The DNA for the CDR3 is TGCAGTGCCGGGACAGCCGCCGGGACCCAGTACTTC. It is translated as CSAGTAAGTQYF.

The V and J genes are TRBV20-1 and TRBJ2-3; TRBD1 is a possible D gene (6 bases). Germline V gene sequence: CDR1 DFQATT, CDR2 SNEGSKA (reference sequence). Trimming took off 0 bases at V and 6 bases at J, with 16 bases between the two ends. The CDR3 has 15 residues. Here the CDR3 reads CSARDRSGVADTQYF. The CDR3 DNA is TGCAGTGCTAGAGATAGATCAGGGGTGGCGGATACGCAGTATTTT.

The J gene is TRBJ2-7, the V gene TRBV4-1; D remains unclear. Germline CDR1 and CDR2: MGHRA and YSYEKL. CDR3 size: 13 residues. Trimming pared 1 base from V and 4 bases from J, leaving 8 bases between. CDR3 protein: CASSQVMVYEQYF. For the CDR3, the DNA is TGCGCCAGCAGCCAAGTGATGGTTTACGAGCAGTACTTC.